This is a list of T cell receptor beta chains from one sample in a study of CD8+ T cells in alopecia areata. Data came from immunoSEQ multiplex PCR; TCRdb stores just in-frame clones and leaves some out. The data contain 150,000 to 200,000 clones, approximately 67% of them singletons. This material consisted of CD4+ T cells sorted from blood, taken between weeks 49 and 50, from a patient treated with tofacitinib. The origin of the receptors is a human donor with alopecia areata. Each CDR3 is given with its conserved first and last residue. D genes are given only for firm matches. The size entry is marked missing in some rows and otherwise reads once, few, many or a size class.

TGCGCCAGCAGCTTGGCTGTAGGGAGCGAGCAGTACTTC,CASSLAVGSEQYF,NA,NA,TRBV5-1,TRBJ2-7
TGCAGCGTTGTCGTGACAGAAAAACTGTTTTTT,CSVVVTEKLFF,NA,NA,TRBV29-1,TRBJ1-4
TGTGCCAGCAGCGTGACAGGGACAAATTCACCCCTCCACTTT,CASSVTGTNSPLHF,many,TRBD1,TRBV9,TRBJ1-6
TGTGCCAGCAGCCGCTCTAGCGGGGGACGCACAGATACGCAGTATTTT,CASSRSSGGRTDTQYF,few,TRBD2,TRBV7-9,TRBJ2-3
TGTGCCAGCAGCCCCACCCGGACTACCACTTCCTACAATGAGCAGTTCTTC,CASSPTRTTTSYNEQFF,NA,NA,TRBV9,TRBJ2-1
TGTGCCAGTAGCCCGACAGGGTCGTCTGGGGCCAACGTCCTGACTTTC,CASSPTGSSGANVLTF,few,TRBD1,TRBV19,TRBJ2-6
TGCAGTGCTGAAGAAGCTTTCTTT,CSAEEAFF,NA,NA,TRBV20-1,TRBJ1-1
TGTGCCAGCAGCTTGAGTCCGGGACAGTCAGGCGGGGCCAACGTCCTGACTTTC,CASSLSPGQSGGANVLTF,NA,TRBD1,TRBV7-9,TRBJ2-6
TGTGCCAGCAGTGAAATCGTGAACATTCAGTACTTC,CASSEIVNIQYF,few,NA,TRBV2,TRBJ2-4
TGCAGCGTCATCCGGGACAGCAATAGCAATCAGCCCCAGCATTTT,CSVIRDSNSNQPQHF,NA,TRBD1,TRBV29-1,TRBJ1-5
TGTGCCTGGAGTCTATCCCTCGACACTGAAGCTTTCTTT,CAWSLSLDTEAFF,NA,NA,TRBV30,TRBJ1-1
TGTGCCAGCAGCTTGGACAGGATGGATCCACCCCTCCACTTT,CASSLDRMDPPLHF,NA,TRBD1,TRBV7-9,TRBJ1-6
TGTGCCAGCGGACCGGGGGGGGTGGATCAAGAGACCCAGTACTTC,CASGPGGVDQETQYF,NA,TRBD2,TRBV2,TRBJ2-5
TGCGCCAGCAGCCTCCTCGAGGGGGACTACGAGCAGTACTTC,CASSLLEGDYEQYF,NA,NA,TRBV4-1,TRBJ2-7
TGCAGCGTCCGACAGAACACTGAAGCTTTCTTT,CSVRQNTEAFF,NA,NA,TRBV29-1,TRBJ1-1
TGCAGCGTTGGTCGGACCAAAAACATTCAGTACTTC,CSVGRTKNIQYF,NA,NA,TRBV29-1,TRBJ2-4
TGCAGCGTTGGATACTGGGACAGGGAACAGTACTTC,CSVGYWDREQYF,NA,TRBD1,TRBV29-1,TRBJ2-7
TGTGCCAGCAGTCCCCAGCATCAGCCCCAGCATTTT,CASSPQHQPQHF,few,NA,TRBV6-1,TRBJ1-5
TGTGCCTGGGGTACCCCGGGACCTCAGGCGGGGGAGACCCAGTACTTC,CAWGTPGPQAGETQYF,NA,NA,TRBV30,TRBJ2-5
TGCAGCGTTGTATCTGGATTCTCTGGGGCCAACGTCCTGACTTTC,CSVVSGFSGANVLTF,NA,NA,TRBV29-1,TRBJ2-6
TGCGCCAGCAGCACGGAAGACAGAGCGGTCGATGAGCAGTTCTTC,CASSTEDRAVDEQFF,NA,NA,TRBV5-1,TRBJ2-1
TGTGCCAGCAGCCCAGAAGGACAGGGGGCTGAGCAGTACTTC,CASSPEGQGAEQYF,NA,TRBD1,TRBV9,TRBJ2-7
TGTGCCAGCAGTGCAAGGCACAGGGAGGTGAACGAGCAGTACTTC,CASSARHREVNEQYF,NA,NA,TRBV6-1,TRBJ2-7
TGTGCCAGCAGCGCGCGAACCGGGACACCCATGAACACTGAAGCTTTCTTT,CASSARTGTPMNTEAFF,NA,NA,TRBV9,TRBJ1-1
TGTGCCAGCACCGTTAACTACGAGCAGTACTTC,CASTVNYEQYF,NA,NA,TRBV28,TRBJ2-7
TGTGCCAGCAGCTTTGAGGGACTAGCGGGGGGAGATACGCAGTATTTT,CASSFEGLAGGDTQYF,few,TRBD2,TRBV7-9,TRBJ2-3
TGTGCCAGCAGCCGTACCGGGAGCCGCTCTGGGGCCAACGTCCTGACTTTC,CASSRTGSRSGANVLTF,NA,NA,TRBV27,TRBJ2-6
TGCGCCAGCAGCCCGAATACCTTGAACACTGAAGCTTTCTTT,CASSPNTLNTEAFF,once,NA,TRBV4-3,TRBJ1-1
TGCGCCAGCAGCCAAGATTGGGGACAGACTAATTCACCCCTCCACTTT,CASSQDWGQTNSPLHF,NA,TRBD1,TRBV4-3,TRBJ1-6
TGCGCCAGCAGCCCCGCTAGGGACGGAGATTCACCCCTCCACTTT,CASSPARDGDSPLHF,NA,NA,TRBV4-1,TRBJ1-6
TGCAGCGTTGCCCCGGGCGGATACGAGCAGTACTTC,CSVAPGGYEQYF,NA,NA,TRBV29-1,TRBJ2-7
TGTGCCAGCAGAGGCGGGAGCGGCTACACCTTC,CASRGGSGYTF,NA,NA,TRBV25-1,TRBJ1-2
TGTGCCAGCACCAAAGACGGGGGGACAGATACGCAGTATTTT,CASTKDGGTDTQYF,NA,TRBD2,TRBV7-6,TRBJ2-3
TGTGCCATTCCCCTGGGGACAACTGGCTACGAGCAGTACTTC,CAIPLGTTGYEQYF,NA,NA,TRBV7-9,TRBJ2-7
TGTGCCAGCAGTGAGGGACAGGGGTGGCCGGAGACCCAGTACTTC,CASSEGQGWPETQYF,NA,TRBD1,TRBV25-1,TRBJ2-5
TGTGCCATCACCCTACAGGGGCGGGAGGGCTACACCTTC,CAITLQGREGYTF,NA,TRBD1,TRBV6-1,TRBJ1-2
TGTGCCAGCAGACCTGCTGGGGCCAACGTCCTGACTTTC,CASRPAGANVLTF,once,NA,TRBV7-8,TRBJ2-6
TGCAGCGTTGAGGACGGAGAGCAGTACTTC,CSVEDGEQYF,many,NA,TRBV29-1,TRBJ2-7
TGTGCCTGGAGTGCTGGGACAGGGTTGAATCAGCCCCAGCATTTT,CAWSAGTGLNQPQHF,NA,TRBD1,TRBV30,TRBJ1-5
TGTGCCAGTAGTATGATCAGCCCCGGGGAGCTGTTTTTT,CASSMISPGELFF,few,NA,TRBV19,TRBJ2-2
TGTGCCAGCAGCTCTCCGAGGACGGTAGAAAACATTCAGTACTTC,CASSSPRTVENIQYF,NA,NA,TRBV5-5,TRBJ2-4
TGCGCCAGCAGCTTGGAGATAGCAAGTGTGGCACCCCTCCACTTT,CASSLEIASVAPLHF,NA,NA,TRBV5-1,TRBJ1-6
TGTGCCAGCAGCGCCGCTACAGGCTACCAGCCCCAGCATTTT,CASSAATGYQPQHF,NA,NA,TRBV2,TRBJ1-5
TGCAGCGTCGCTAAAGGGGGAGACTATGGCTACACCTTC,CSVAKGGDYGYTF,NA,NA,TRBV29-1,TRBJ1-2
TGTGCCAGTAGTACTAGCCAAAGGTCCTACGAGCAGTACTTC,CASSTSQRSYEQYF,few,NA,TRBV19,TRBJ2-7
TGTGCCAGCAGCTCCCCCCCCGGGTTTGAGCAGTTCTTC,CASSSPPGFEQFF,NA,NA,TRBV7-2,TRBJ2-1
TGTGCCAGCAGCTCGAAGCAGACAGGTACCTACGAGCAGTACTTC,CASSSKQTGTYEQYF,once,NA,TRBV5-4,TRBJ2-7
TGTGCCAGCAGCTTATACGGAGCTACCGACACTGAAGCTTTCTTT,CASSLYGATDTEAFF,once,NA,TRBV7-2,TRBJ1-1
TGTGCCAGCACCATTCAGGGGGCCGGCCCCTATGGCTACACCTTC,CASTIQGAGPYGYTF,NA,TRBD1,TRBV9,TRBJ1-2
TGTGCTAGTGCCGTGACAGCAAACACCGGGGAGCTGTTTTTT,CASAVTANTGELFF,NA,NA,TRBV12-5,TRBJ2-2
TGTGCCAGCAGTTACGGACAGGGGGGAAGCAATGAGCAGTTCTTC,CASSYGQGGSNEQFF,NA,TRBD1,TRBV27,TRBJ2-1
TGTGCCAGCACCGTGACAGTGGCGGTAGGGGAGACCCAGTACTTC,CASTVTVAVGETQYF,few,NA,TRBV2,TRBJ2-5
TGCAGCGTTGAGAAGGGCTCCGAGCAGTACTTC,CSVEKGSEQYF,NA,NA,TRBV29-1,TRBJ2-7
TGCAGCGTTGGGGGGCAGGGCGCTAACTATGGCTACACCTTC,CSVGGQGANYGYTF,NA,NA,TRBV29-1,TRBJ1-2